This TCR beta chain was sequenced in a study of blood T cell repertoires in COVID-19. Across the whole study: Some COVID-19 samples were acute and others convalescent; all came from the United States, Italy and Spain. PBMCs, B-cell-depleted T cells, or T cells were the source of the cDNA or gDNA that made up the material.

This clone was detected only a few times. As originally analysed: Reference gene primer amplification gave estimated nucleated cell counts. Clones were read by immunoSEQ multiplex PCR, and TCRdb kept only the in-frame ones, dropping some. D and trimming come from the DNA, and the V and J calls and clone size come from that table. The sample includes 85,000 to 120,000 clones, about 87% seen only once; the top ten take over 2.5%. The CDR3 has 15 residues. Germline loops: CDR1 LNHDA, CDR2 SQIVND (reference sequence). Trimming cost V 3 bases and J 7 bases; bases outside gene matches: 7. The sequenced sample was peripheral blood. The TCR comes from a man over 45 with active or convalescent COVID-19. V gene TRBV19 combines with J gene TRBJ2-5; 11 bases line up with TRBD1. Here the CDR3 DNA reads TGTGCCAGTAGTATCGGACAGGGGGCTATGGGGACCCAGTACTTC. It codes for CASSIGQGAMGTQYF.